This T cell receptor beta chain was profiled in a study of T cell changes during pregnancy in multiple sclerosis. The germline V gene encodes CDR1 SGHAT and CDR2 FQNNGV. The CDR3 length is 14 residues. The germline V and J ends were trimmed by 0 bases and 9 bases, with 13 bases remaining between them. Libraries were prepared by immunoSEQ multiplex PCR; TCRdb keeps only in-frame clonotypes and omits some of them. The repertoire holds roughly 37,000 clones, with roughly 89% as singletons. The material was CD4+ T cells from peripheral blood mononuclear cells, obtained in the second trimester of pregnancy. The rearrangement links TRBV11-2 to TRBJ2-3; D possibly corresponds to TRBD1 (6 bases). The sequence came from a female donor in good health, enrolled as a control in a pregnancy study. The CDR3 is CASSLDPGTSTQYF. CDR3 coding DNA: TGTGCCAGCAGCTTAGATCCTGGGACAAGCACGCAGTATTTT. Full variable domain (rest looked up from reference TRBV11-2 and TRBJ2-3): EAGVAQSPRYKIIEKRQSVAFWCNPISGHATLYWYQQILGQGPKLLIQFQNNGVVDDSQLPKDRFSAERLKGVDSTLKIQPAKLEDSAVYLCASSLDPGTSTQYFGPGTRLTVL.